The rows below give T cell receptor beta chains drawn from one sample of a study of cytomegalovirus exposure and HLA in healthy donors. Data came from immunoSEQ multiplex PCR; TCRdb stores just in-frame clones and leaves some out. This sample carries about 190,000 clones, 70% to 75% of them seen once, and the ten largest clones take 2.5% to 4%. The sequencing input was PBMCs. Receptors originate from a woman aged 25 to 39 in good health and CMV-seropositive. Both conserved end residues are part of each CDR3. Each record gives: J gene, clone size, D gene, V gene, CDR3 protein, CDR3 DNA. The D gene is left open where the match is weak. Clone size is not always given. Where it is, it says once, few, many or a class for expanded clones.

j_gene: TRBJ2-2; abundance: -; d_gene: TRBD2; v_gene: TRBV11-2; CDR3aa: CASSPSGRATGELFF; CDR3nt: TGTGCCAGCAGCCCTAGCGGGAGGGCAACCGGGGAGCTGTTTTTT
j_gene: TRBJ2-5; abundance: -; d_gene: -; v_gene: TRBV18; CDR3aa: CASSPLGGRETQYF; CDR3nt: TGTGCCAGCTCACCATTGGGGGGTCGAGAGACCCAGTACTTC
j_gene: TRBJ2-7; abundance: -; d_gene: -; v_gene: TRBV4-1; CDR3aa: CASSQERSLARYEQYF; CDR3nt: TGCGCCAGCAGCCAAGAGAGGTCCCTAGCGCGGTACGAGCAGTACTTC
j_gene: TRBJ2-7; abundance: once; d_gene: TRBD1; v_gene: TRBV18; CDR3aa: CASSPGQPYEQYF; CDR3nt: TGTGCCAGCTCACCGGGACAGCCCTACGAGCAGTACTTC
j_gene: TRBJ1-1; abundance: -; d_gene: -; v_gene: TRBV28; CDR3aa: CASTPRNTEAFF; CDR3nt: TGTGCCAGCACCCCTAGGAACACTGAAGCTTTCTTT
j_gene: TRBJ1-2; abundance: -; d_gene: -; v_gene: TRBV28; CDR3aa: CASSSRGNYGYTF; CDR3nt: TGTGCCAGCAGCTCGAGAGGGAACTATGGCTACACCTTC
j_gene: TRBJ2-3; abundance: -; d_gene: TRBD2; v_gene: TRBV15; CDR3aa: CATSRGRLAGFTDTQYF; CDR3nt: TGTGCCACCAGCAGAGGACGACTAGCGGGGTTCACAGATACGCAGTATTTT
j_gene: TRBJ2-7; abundance: -; d_gene: -; v_gene: TRBV21-1; CDR3aa: CASSRFDGRAVEQYF; CDR3nt: TGTGCCAGCAGCAGGTTTGACGGGAGGGCCGTAGAGCAGTACTTC
j_gene: TRBJ2-1; abundance: -; d_gene: TRBD1; v_gene: TRBV5-1; CDR3aa: CASSSRQGTGNEQFF; CDR3nt: TGCGCCAGCAGCTCCCGACAGGGGACGGGGAATGAGCAGTTCTTC
j_gene: TRBJ2-7; abundance: -; d_gene: TRBD2; v_gene: TRBV6-5; CDR3aa: CASSYSGGRSGEQYF; CDR3nt: TGTGCCAGCAGTTACTCGGGCGGGAGATCGGGTGAGCAGTACTTC
j_gene: TRBJ2-3; abundance: -; d_gene: -; v_gene: TRBV7-9; CDR3aa: CASRGAVGGTDTQYF; CDR3nt: TGTGCCAGCAGAGGGGCAGTTGGTGGCACAGATACGCAGTATTTT
j_gene: TRBJ2-5; abundance: -; d_gene: -; v_gene: TRBV11-2; CDR3aa: CASSLNARGMETQYF; CDR3nt: TGTGCCAGCAGCTTAAACGCAAGAGGGATGGAGACCCAGTACTTC
j_gene: TRBJ2-5; abundance: -; d_gene: TRBD1; v_gene: TRBV5-1; CDR3aa: CASSSTGQETQYF; CDR3nt: TGCGCCAGCAGCTCGACAGGGCAAGAGACCCAGTACTTC
j_gene: TRBJ2-7; abundance: -; d_gene: TRBD1; v_gene: TRBV10-3; CDR3aa: CAISPGQKLKAPYEQYF; CDR3nt: TGTGCCATCAGTCCGGGACAGAAACTAAAGGCTCCCTACGAGCAGTACTTC
j_gene: TRBJ1-1; abundance: -; d_gene: -; v_gene: TRBV5-1; CDR3aa: CASSLSDTQNTEAFF; CDR3nt: TGCGCCAGCAGCTTGTCGGACACACAGAACACTGAAGCTTTCTTT
j_gene: TRBJ2-3; abundance: -; d_gene: -; v_gene: TRBV19; CDR3aa: CASSLNRPPTDTQYF; CDR3nt: TGTGCCAGTAGCCTGAACAGGCCCCCCACAGATACGCAGTATTTT
j_gene: TRBJ2-7; abundance: -; d_gene: TRBD2; v_gene: TRBV6-1; CDR3aa: CASSQAGSGEQYF; CDR3nt: TGTGCCAGCAGTCAAGCGGGATCGGGGGAGCAGTACTTC
j_gene: TRBJ2-1; abundance: -; d_gene: -; v_gene: TRBV6-4; CDR3aa: CASSEGLGGNEQFF; CDR3nt: TGTGCCAGCAGTGAAGGGTTGGGAGGCAATGAGCAGTTCTTC
j_gene: TRBJ2-7; abundance: -; d_gene: -; v_gene: TRBV4-1; CDR3aa: CASSLTGLPLYEQYF; CDR3nt: TGCGCCAGCAGCCTCACGGGATTGCCTCTCTACGAGCAGTACTTC
j_gene: TRBJ2-7; abundance: -; d_gene: TRBD1; v_gene: TRBV28; CDR3aa: CPLGTGVLYEQYF; CDR3nt: TGTCCCCTCGGGACAGGGGTCCTTTACGAGCAGTACTTC
j_gene: TRBJ2-2; abundance: -; d_gene: -; v_gene: TRBV6-5; CDR3aa: CAIKASSSNTGELFF; CDR3nt: TGTGCCATTAAAGCGTCGTCTTCGAACACCGGGGAGCTGTTTTTT
j_gene: TRBJ1-1; abundance: -; d_gene: TRBD1; v_gene: TRBV28; CDR3aa: CASRVGTGVNTEAFF; CDR3nt: TGTGCCAGCAGGGTGGGGACAGGGGTAAACACTGAAGCTTTCTTT
j_gene: TRBJ1-1; abundance: -; d_gene: TRBD1; v_gene: TRBV2; CDR3aa: CASSGQGLTEAFF; CDR3nt: TGTGCCAGCAGTGGACAGGGATTGACTGAAGCTTTCTTT
j_gene: TRBJ2-5; abundance: -; d_gene: TRBD2; v_gene: TRBV5-1; CDR3aa: CASSWTSGTGETQYF; CDR3nt: TGCGCCAGCAGCTGGACTAGCGGGACTGGGGAGACCCAGTACTTC
j_gene: TRBJ2-7; abundance: -; d_gene: -; v_gene: TRBV7-2; CDR3aa: CASSLDLGPYEQYF; CDR3nt: TGTGCCAGCAGCTTAGATCTGGGCCCCTACGAGCAGTACTTC
j_gene: TRBJ2-1; abundance: -; d_gene: -; v_gene: TRBV2; CDR3aa: CASSELPLLSKGNEQFF; CDR3nt: TGTGCCAGCAGTGAGCTCCCCCTCTTGAGTAAGGGGAATGAGCAGTTCTTC
j_gene: TRBJ2-1; abundance: -; d_gene: TRBD2; v_gene: TRBV15; CDR3aa: CATSSSGSVREHNEQFF; CDR3nt: TGTGCCACCAGCAGCAGCGGGAGTGTAAGGGAACACAATGAGCAGTTCTTC
j_gene: TRBJ1-1; abundance: -; d_gene: -; v_gene: TRBV19; CDR3aa: CASSIASGGPGAFF; CDR3nt: TGTGCCAGTAGTATTGCATCAGGAGGACCCGGAGCTTTCTTT
j_gene: TRBJ2-1; abundance: -; d_gene: TRBD1; v_gene: TRBV29-1; CDR3aa: CSGDRAGNEQFF; CDR3nt: TGCAGCGGTGACAGGGCCGGGAATGAGCAGTTCTTC
j_gene: TRBJ1-1; abundance: few; d_gene: TRBD1; v_gene: TRBV6-5; CDR3aa: CASTDRVETEAFF; CDR3nt: TGTGCCAGCACAGACAGGGTGGAAACTGAAGCTTTCTTT
j_gene: TRBJ2-5; abundance: -; d_gene: -; v_gene: TRBV27; CDR3aa: CASSPLGSHQETQYF; CDR3nt: TGTGCCAGCAGTCCCCTCGGGAGCCACCAAGAGACCCAGTACTTC
j_gene: TRBJ1-6; abundance: -; d_gene: -; v_gene: TRBV19; CDR3aa: CASSLLWATEALHF; CDR3nt: TGTGCCAGTAGTCTCCTATGGGCCACGGAAGCCCTCCACTTT
j_gene: TRBJ2-3; abundance: few; d_gene: TRBD2; v_gene: TRBV27; CDR3aa: CASSLVAGDTDTQYF; CDR3nt: TGTGCCAGCAGTTTGGTAGCGGGGGACACAGATACGCAGTATTTT
j_gene: TRBJ1-2; abundance: -; d_gene: -; v_gene: TRBV5-4; CDR3aa: CASSLAGGTGYTF; CDR3nt: TGTGCCAGCAGCTTGGCCGGAGGGACCGGCTACACCTTC
j_gene: TRBJ2-1; abundance: -; d_gene: -; v_gene: TRBV27; CDR3aa: CASSLLLAGSNNEQFF; CDR3nt: TGTGCCAGCAGTTTATTGCTAGCCGGATCCAACAATGAGCAGTTCTTC
j_gene: TRBJ2-5; abundance: -; d_gene: TRBD2; v_gene: TRBV5-1; CDR3aa: CASSLAIAREGETQYF; CDR3nt: TGCGCCAGCAGCTTGGCGATAGCACGGGAGGGTGAGACCCAGTACTTC
j_gene: TRBJ2-6; abundance: -; d_gene: -; v_gene: TRBV28; CDR3aa: CASSLGWGGGANVLTF; CDR3nt: TGTGCCAGCAGTTTGGGGTGGGGAGGTGGGGCCAACGTCCTGACTTTC
j_gene: TRBJ2-5; abundance: -; d_gene: -; v_gene: TRBV29-1; CDR3aa: CRARGTVFYEWYF; CDR3nt: TGCAGGGCTCGCGGGACAGTCTTTTACGAGTGGTACTTC
j_gene: TRBJ2-3; abundance: -; d_gene: TRBD2; v_gene: TRBV27; CDR3aa: CASSSLAGNTDTQYF; CDR3nt: TGTGCCAGCAGTTCTCTAGCGGGAAACACAGATACGCAGTATTTT
j_gene: TRBJ2-7; abundance: -; d_gene: TRBD1; v_gene: TRBV4-1; CDR3aa: CASSPWTGGSYEQYF; CDR3nt: TGCGCCAGCAGCCCTTGGACAGGGGGATCCTACGAGCAGTACTTC
j_gene: TRBJ2-5; abundance: once; d_gene: -; v_gene: TRBV15; CDR3aa: CATSRDLQGRGETQYF; CDR3nt: TGTGCCACCAGCAGAGATCTCCAGGGAAGGGGAGAGACCCAGTACTTC
j_gene: TRBJ2-1; abundance: -; d_gene: TRBD2; v_gene: TRBV5-1; CDR3aa: CASCWSSGSPAGNEQFF; CDR3nt: TGCGCCAGCTGTTGGTCTAGCGGGAGCCCTGCCGGGAATGAGCAGTTCTTC
j_gene: TRBJ2-5; abundance: -; d_gene: -; v_gene: TRBV9; CDR3aa: CASSGRDSYQYQETQYF; CDR3nt: TGTGCCAGCAGCGGCCGGGATTCCTATCAGTACCAAGAGACCCAGTACTTC
j_gene: TRBJ2-3; abundance: -; d_gene: TRBD2; v_gene: TRBV9; CDR3aa: CASSAGTSGGTDTQYF; CDR3nt: TGTGCCAGCAGCGCGGGGACTAGCGGGGGCACAGATACGCAGTATTTT
j_gene: TRBJ1-1; abundance: -; d_gene: -; v_gene: TRBV7-9; CDR3aa: CASSGPNRADTTEAFF; CDR3nt: TGTGCCAGCAGCGGCCCGAACAGGGCAGATACTACTGAAGCTTTCTTT
j_gene: TRBJ2-3; abundance: -; d_gene: -; v_gene: TRBV27; CDR3aa: CASHSHPTSTDTQYF; CDR3nt: TGTGCCAGTCATTCCCACCCGACTAGCACAGATACGCAGTATTTT
j_gene: TRBJ1-1; abundance: few; d_gene: TRBD1; v_gene: TRBV5-4; CDR3aa: CASSVQGATEAFF; CDR3nt: TGTGCCAGCAGCGTACAGGGGGCCACTGAAGCTTTCTTT
j_gene: TRBJ2-5; abundance: few; d_gene: -; v_gene: TRBV25-1; CDR3aa: CASSEAGGWWVQYF; CDR3nt: TGTGCCAGCAGTGAGGCAGGCGGGTGGTGGGTGCAGTACTTC
j_gene: TRBJ1-6; abundance: -; d_gene: TRBD1; v_gene: TRBV7-8; CDR3aa: CASSLLARGKIYSPLHF; CDR3nt: TGTGCCAGCAGCTTATTAGCCAGGGGGAAAATTTATTCACCCCTCCACTTT
j_gene: TRBJ2-7; abundance: -; d_gene: -; v_gene: TRBV2; CDR3aa: CASSDGRTYEQYF; CDR3nt: TGTGCCAGCAGTGATGGGAGGACCTACGAGCAGTACTTC
j_gene: TRBJ2-5; abundance: -; d_gene: -; v_gene: TRBV5-6; CDR3aa: CASRLRERETQYF; CDR3nt: TGTGCCAGCAGGCTGCGGGAAAGAGAGACCCAGTACTTC
j_gene: TRBJ2-7; abundance: -; d_gene: -; v_gene: TRBV19; CDR3aa: CASSMGTTYEQYF; CDR3nt: TGTGCCAGTAGTATGGGCACGACCTACGAGCAGTACTTC
j_gene: TRBJ2-1; abundance: many; d_gene: TRBD2; v_gene: TRBV6-4; CDR3aa: CASSDSGGYNEQFF; CDR3nt: TGTGCCAGCAGTGACTCGGGAGGGTACAATGAGCAGTTCTTC
j_gene: TRBJ2-5; abundance: -; d_gene: -; v_gene: TRBV29-1; CDR3aa: CSVTATQETQYF; CDR3nt: TGCAGCGTTACAGCTACCCAAGAGACCCAGTACTTC
j_gene: TRBJ1-5; abundance: -; d_gene: -; v_gene: TRBV19; CDR3aa: CASRGGNQPQHF; CDR3nt: TGTGCCAGTAGGGGCGGCAATCAGCCCCAGCATTTT
j_gene: TRBJ2-3; abundance: -; d_gene: TRBD2; v_gene: TRBV10-3; CDR3aa: CAIGGLADTDTQYF; CDR3nt: TGTGCCATCGGAGGACTAGCAGACACAGATACGCAGTATTTT
j_gene: TRBJ2-7; abundance: once; d_gene: -; v_gene: TRBV21-1; CDR3aa: CASSKEAGTYEQYF; CDR3nt: TGTGCCAGCAGCAAAGAAGCAGGGACCTACGAGCAGTACTTC